The 3 T cell receptor beta chains reported below all come from one sample, sequenced in a study of cytotoxic CD8 clonotypes in ibrutinib-treated CLL. Method: immunoSEQ multiplex PCR; TCRdb's copy keeps in-frame clones and lacks some. The data contain 15,000 to 20,000 clones, roughly 65% of them singletons. This material consisted of PBMCs, taken before ibrutinib treatment. These receptors were taken from a human donor with chronic lymphocytic leukemia.

The V call is TRBV5-1, the J call TRBJ2-7; 7 nucleotides line up with TRBD1. The germline gives CDR1 SGHRS, CDR2 YFSETQ. The CDR3 covers 16 residues. The V segment lost 0 bases and the J segment 0 bases; nucleotides outside the gene matches: 6. Written as DNA, the CDR3 is TGCGCCAGCAGCTTGGCAGGGACAGCCTTCTCCTACGAGCAGTACTTC. Amino acid sequence: CASSLAGTAFSYEQYF.

The chain uses TRBV9 and TRBJ2-7, with TRBD1 matching 7 bases. V dropped 2 bases and J dropped 0; count of bases not matched to a gene: 5. This CDR3 spans 15 amino acids. The germline CDR1 and CDR2 sequences are SGDLS and YYNGEE. The CDR3 coding sequence is TGTGCCAGCAGCGTCCAACAGGGGAGCTCCTACGAGCAGTACTTC. It codes for CASSVQQGSSYEQYF.

The CDR3 sequence: CASSLGQGIRNSPLHF. Here the CDR3 DNA reads TGTGCCAGCAGCCTCGGACAGGGGATTAGAAATTCACCCCTCCACTTT. The chain uses TRBV5-4 and TRBJ1-6, with 9 bases fitting TRBD1. V shed 4 bases, J shed 7 bases, and the junction held 9 bases outside the gene matches. Germline V gives CDR1 SGHNT, CDR2 YYREEE (reference sequence). CDR3 length equals 16 residues.